This entry is about one TCR beta chain. Its antigen remains unidentified. This sample is drawn from a study of CD8 T cells in Susac syndrome. The length of the CDR3 is 13 residues. The V gene lost 6 bases and the J gene lost 4 bases, with 10 bases spanning the gap. Per the germline V gene, CDR1 is ENHRY and CDR2 is SYGVKD. Reverse transcription of about 0.45 to 1 ug RNA was carried out with random hexamers. Amplification of TCR beta CDR3 spanned 54 Vbeta and 13 Jbeta via immunoSEQ multiplex PCR. TCRdb recomputed calls from the immunoSEQ multiplex PCR reads with MiXCR, one row per CDR3 protein. The data show a few hundred thousand distinct CDR3 sequences, with around 84% seen just once and around 0.12% held by the top ten. General study results and limits: In its TCR sequencing and HLA analysis, the study acknowledged that the number of individuals was relatively small.

This receptor was obtained from a human donor with multiple sclerosis. Sequences were obtained from CD8+ T cells from PBMCs. This chain connects TRBV10-3 to TRBJ1-5, with a possible D match to TRBD1 (5 bases). CDR3 sequence reads: CAIRSGWNQPQHF. The CDR3 DNA reads TGTGCCATCAGGTCAGGGTGGAATCAGCCCCAGCATTTT.